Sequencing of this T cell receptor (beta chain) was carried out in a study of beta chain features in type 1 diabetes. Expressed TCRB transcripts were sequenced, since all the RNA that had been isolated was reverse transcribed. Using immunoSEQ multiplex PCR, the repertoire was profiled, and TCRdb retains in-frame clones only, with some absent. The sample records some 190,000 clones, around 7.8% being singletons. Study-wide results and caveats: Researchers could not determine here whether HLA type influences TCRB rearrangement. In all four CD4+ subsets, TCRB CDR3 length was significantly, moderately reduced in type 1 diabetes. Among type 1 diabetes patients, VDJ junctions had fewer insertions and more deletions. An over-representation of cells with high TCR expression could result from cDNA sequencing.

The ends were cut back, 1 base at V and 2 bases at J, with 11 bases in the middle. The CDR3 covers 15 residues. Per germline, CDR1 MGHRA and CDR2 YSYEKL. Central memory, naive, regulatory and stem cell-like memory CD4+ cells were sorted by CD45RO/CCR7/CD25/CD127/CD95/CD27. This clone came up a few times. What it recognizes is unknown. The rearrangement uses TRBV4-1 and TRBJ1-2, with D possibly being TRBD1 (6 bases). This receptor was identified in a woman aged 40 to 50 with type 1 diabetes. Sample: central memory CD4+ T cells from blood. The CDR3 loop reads CASSQGTGGNYGYTF. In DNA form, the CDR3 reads TGCGCCAGCAGCCAAGGGACGGGGGGCAACTATGGCTACACCTTC.